The rows below give T cell receptor beta chains drawn from one sample of a study of T-cell reconstitution after alpha-beta-depleted transplantation in children. TCRdb analysed the PCR reads with MiXCR anew, one entry per CDR3 protein. The repertoire holds about 350,000 distinct CDR3 sequences, about a sixth seen once, with roughly two fifths in the top ten. Material: PBMCs, mostly from graft donor cells, obtained 360 days after TCRalphabeta/CD19-depleted stem cell transplant. The receptor set was obtained from a male patient between 2 and 15 years old who had a stem cell transplant for acute lymphoblastic leukemia, so the T cells may come from the graft donor. Each CDR3 is given with its conserved first and last residue. A D gene is named only where the DNA matches it firmly. Rows give clone size only sometimes, using once, few, many, or a class for an expanded clone.

j_gene	v_gene	d_gene	abundance	CDR3aa	CDR3nt
TRBJ2-1	TRBV21-1	-	-	CASSKIDENEQFF	TGTGCCAGCAGCAAAATAGATGAGAATGAGCAGTTCTTC
TRBJ1-1	TRBV5-1	TRBD1	few	CASRSGQGNTEAFF	TGCGCCAGCAGATCGGGACAGGGTAACACTGAAGCTTTCTTT
TRBJ2-7	TRBV27	TRBD2	-	CASSLLGGAYEQYF	TGTGCCAGCAGTTTACTGGGGGGGGCCTACGAGCAGTACTTC
TRBJ2-7	TRBV7-2	TRBD2	many	CASSLVAGPYEQYF	TGTGCCAGCAGCTTAGTAGCGGGTCCTTACGAGCAGTACTTC
TRBJ2-3	TRBV5-6	TRBD1	few	CASSWTGTPGTDTQYF	TGTGCCAGCAGCTGGACAGGGACCCCCGGCACAGATACGCAGTATTTT
TRBJ1-2	TRBV25-1	-	-	CASSESRGSGYTF	TGTGCCAGCAGTGAGAGCAGGGGAAGTGGCTACACCTTC
TRBJ2-7	TRBV20-1	-	-	CSASSRATYEQYF	TGCAGTGCCAGCAGCCGGGCCACCTACGAGCAGTACTTC
TRBJ2-7	TRBV5-1	TRBD2	many	CASSLDSGRRSYEQYF	TGCGCCAGCAGCTTGGACAGCGGGAGGCGCTCCTACGAGCAGTACTTC
TRBJ1-2	TRBV12-3/TRBV12-4	-	-	CASSPDRIPTPNYGYTF	TGTGCCAGCAGTCCAGACAGGATTCCGACGCCTAACTATGGCTACACCTTC
TRBJ2-5	TRBV20-1	TRBD1	-	CSTHNRGVFQETQYF	TGCAGTACACACAACAGGGGGGTCTTCCAAGAGACCCAGTACTTC
TRBJ2-1	TRBV10-2	-	medium-sized	CASGGVEQFF	TGCGCCAGCGGGGGCGTTGAGCAGTTCTTC
TRBJ2-3	TRBV4-2	-	-	CASSQTLEGTQCF	TGTGCCAGCAGCCAAACACTGGAGGGTACGCAGTGTTTT
TRBJ2-5	TRBV6-4	TRBD1	few	CASSTDSRLRDRGLEETQYF	TGTGCCAGCAGTACGGATTCCCGCCTCCGGGACAGGGGTTTAGAGGAGACCCAGTACTTC
TRBJ1-2	TRBV9	-	-	CASSVADYGDTF	TGTGCCAGCAGCGTAGCCGACTATGGCGACACCTTC
TRBJ2-1	TRBV5-6	TRBD1	-	CASSLGRDRGYNEQFF	TGTGCCAGCAGCTTGGGCCGGGACAGGGGATACAATGAGCAGTTCTTC
TRBJ2-3	TRBV12-3/TRBV12-4	TRBD1	-	CASSLQRRQGTDTQYF	TGTGCCAGCAGTTTACAGCGAAGACAGGGAACGGATACGCAGTATTTT
TRBJ1-1	TRBV14	-	-	CASSQDVGTAAFF	TGTGCCAGCAGCCAAGATGTTGGGACGGCAGCTTTCTTT
TRBJ1-4	TRBV3-1	-	few	CASSPRLIFLGGTTNEKLFF	TGTGCCAGCAGCCCTCGGTTAATTTTTCTAGGAGGAACAACTAATGAAAAACTGTTTTTT
TRBJ1-2	TRBV28	-	-	CASSPGSRDYGYTF	TGTGCCAGCAGTCCAGGGAGTAGAGACTATGGCTACACCTTC
TRBJ2-3	TRBV12-3/TRBV12-4	TRBD2	few	CASSETSGRASSTDTQYF	TGTGCCAGCAGCGAGACTAGCGGGAGGGCTTCTAGCACAGATACGCAGTATTTT
TRBJ2-7	TRBV2	TRBD1	many	CASSGTGTSYEQYF	TGTGCCAGCAGTGGGACAGGGACCTCCTACGAGCAGTACTTC
TRBJ2-2	TRBV28	-	many	CASSAMLGGELFF	TGTGCCAGCAGCGCGATGCTGGGCGGGGAGCTGTTTTTT
TRBJ2-7	TRBV3-1	TRBD1	-	CASSLGQYEQYF	TGTGCCAGCAGCTTGGGACAGTACGAGCAGTACTTC
TRBJ2-6	TRBV20-1	-	many	CSARGRVVHSGANVLTF	TGCAGTGCTAGAGGCAGGGTGGTTCACTCTGGGGCCAACGTCCTGACTTTC
TRBJ1-1	TRBV5-1	TRBD1	-	CASSWGTGNTEAFF	TGCGCCAGCAGCTGGGGGACAGGGAACACTGAAGCTTTCTTT
TRBJ2-1	TRBV29-1	-	few	CSVAPAVRRTVQGNEQFF	TGCAGCGTTGCCCCGGCCGTAAGGCGGACAGTACAAGGGAATGAGCAGTTCTTC
TRBJ2-7	TRBV2	TRBD1	-	CASNMRQGAYYEQYF	TGTGCCAGCAACATGAGACAGGGGGCCTACTACGAGCAGTACTTC
TRBJ2-7	TRBV18	TRBD2	few	CASSLAPRLAGSHEQYF	TGTGCCAGCTCGTTGGCCCCCCGACTAGCGGGATCCCACGAGCAGTACTTC
TRBJ2-1	TRBV27	-	-	CASGYMTSYNEQFF	TGTGCCAGCGGCTATATGACTAGTTACAATGAGCAGTTCTTC
TRBJ2-7	TRBV29-1	TRBD2	many	CSVEGAGSSYEQYF	TGCAGCGTTGAAGGAGCGGGGAGCTCCTACGAGCAGTACTTC
TRBJ2-5	TRBV3-1	-	few	CASSQWPVQETQYF	TGTGCCAGCAGCCAATGGCCGGTCCAAGAGACCCAGTACTTC
TRBJ2-1	TRBV14	-	-	CASSKSYAHNEQFF	TGTGCCAGCAGCAAGAGTTATGCACACAATGAGCAGTTCTTC
TRBJ2-1	TRBV4-3	TRBD1	few	CASSQAVQGAYNEQFF	TGCGCCAGCAGCCAAGCGGTCCAGGGGGCGTACAATGAGCAGTTCTTC
TRBJ2-1	TRBV2	TRBD2	few	CASRPGLVTPDSYNEQFF	TGTGCCAGCAGGCCGGGACTAGTCACTCCGGACTCCTACAATGAGCAGTTCTTC
TRBJ2-1	TRBV12-3/TRBV12-4	-	-	CASSTGSPNEQFF	TGTGCCAGCAGCACGGGATCTCCCAATGAGCAGTTCTTC
TRBJ1-3	TRBV12-3/TRBV12-4	TRBD1	-	CASRLTGEIRNTIYF	TGTGCCAGCAGATTGACAGGGGAAATCAGAAACACCATATATTTT
TRBJ2-1	TRBV7-9	TRBD2	few	CASSSLTSGRRNEQFF	TGTGCCAGCAGCTCCTTGACTAGCGGGAGGCGCAATGAGCAGTTCTTC
TRBJ2-3	TRBV11-1	-	-	CASSFIFSAFLDTDTQYF	TGTGCCAGCAGCTTTATCTTCTCGGCCTTTTTAGACACAGATACGCAGTATTTT
TRBJ2-1	TRBV4-3	-	-	CASSSLARGYNEQFF	TGCGCCAGCAGCTCCCTAGCGCGCGGCTACAATGAGCAGTTCTTC
TRBJ2-1	TRBV20-1	TRBD2	-	CSAIGGGLSYNEQFF	TGCAGTGCTATTGGGGGAGGGTTATCCTACAATGAGCAGTTCTTC
TRBJ2-1	TRBV29-1	TRBD1	few	CSVDWQGAGGLANEQFF	TGCAGCGTTGATTGGCAGGGGGCCGGCGGTCTGGCCAATGAGCAGTTCTTC
TRBJ2-3	TRBV10-2	-	-	CASSESIPTDTQYF	TGCGCCAGCAGTGAGTCGATCCCCACAGATACGCAGTATTTT